This TCR beta chain was obtained from a study of sequential checkpoint blockade in melanoma (dated by TCRdb to 2018 to 2020). Broadly, across the study: In a 1:1 randomization, patients received either first-line nivolumab then ipilimumab (arm A) or ipilimumab then nivolumab (arm B). Maintenance nivolumab came after both trial sequences. The paper's findings and limits, for the study overall: Larger, independent patient cohorts are needed to validate the response-prediction model that combines TCR metrics and mutation burden.

The sample's treatment or condition label, decoded: randomized to nivolumab then ipilimumab (arm A) or the reverse (arm B). None of the trial patients had been given prior DNA-damaging chemotherapy. On a FACS Aria II flow cytometer, live CD3+CD8+ cells that were negative for CD19 and CD56 were sorted from thawed PBMCs. Samples came from patients with melanoma in CheckMate 064, a randomized, open-label phase II trial of sequential checkpoint blockade. Peripheral blood mononuclear cells were obtained through leukapheresis, purified using Ficoll-Paque, and frozen in human serum containing approximately 10% DMSO. Immediately after sorting, the purity of the sorted blood CD3+CD8+ cells was confirmed to be >98%, and DNA was then extracted. The immunoSEQ Assay was used to immunosequence TCRbeta CDR3 regions from genomic DNA. Genomic DNA was amplified by bias-controlled multiplex PCR before high-throughput sequencing. The original methods were these. To quantify the absolute abundance of each unique TCRbeta CDR3 region, the sequences were collapsed and filtered. Clonality, defined as 1 minus Pielou's evenness, was calculated using productive rearrangements only. A previously published method was used to identify clones with significantly greater frequencies in on-treatment samples than in baseline samples. TCRdb holds this immuneACCESS table with in-frame rearrangements only. Some clones are missing; in checked studies, unresolved V genes explain under half, and the rest has no known cause. V, J and clone size reflect that table, while D and trimming were determined from the DNA. This sample gives 9,500 to 15,000 clones in total; 70% to 85% of them show up just once. Clones ranked in the top ten supply 6% to 8.5% of the sample.

On this clone itself: The antigen it recognizes is unknown. No much larger clone exists at a distance of one base, and base qualities are not known.

The CDR3, from cysteine to phenylalanine, totals 17 residues. Only the CDR3 DNA is retained, 51 bases long and in frame from the first base. The germline ends are 18 bases apart after V is trimmed by 0 bases and J by 1 base. In the germline V gene (reference sequence), CDR1 corresponds to GTSNPN and CDR2 to SVGIG. The sample in question was CD8+ T cells sorted from blood (inferred from file names), obtained from a patient given nivolumab and ipilimumab in sequence. The chain links TRBV30 with TRBJ1-1; the D gene is perhaps TRBD1, on 6 matching bases. The receptor was isolated from a human donor with melanoma. The CDR3 in this case is CAWSVPMQGTWNTEAFF. The DNA is TGTGCCTGGAGTGTACCGATGCAGGGGACGTGGAACACTGAAGCTTTCTTT.